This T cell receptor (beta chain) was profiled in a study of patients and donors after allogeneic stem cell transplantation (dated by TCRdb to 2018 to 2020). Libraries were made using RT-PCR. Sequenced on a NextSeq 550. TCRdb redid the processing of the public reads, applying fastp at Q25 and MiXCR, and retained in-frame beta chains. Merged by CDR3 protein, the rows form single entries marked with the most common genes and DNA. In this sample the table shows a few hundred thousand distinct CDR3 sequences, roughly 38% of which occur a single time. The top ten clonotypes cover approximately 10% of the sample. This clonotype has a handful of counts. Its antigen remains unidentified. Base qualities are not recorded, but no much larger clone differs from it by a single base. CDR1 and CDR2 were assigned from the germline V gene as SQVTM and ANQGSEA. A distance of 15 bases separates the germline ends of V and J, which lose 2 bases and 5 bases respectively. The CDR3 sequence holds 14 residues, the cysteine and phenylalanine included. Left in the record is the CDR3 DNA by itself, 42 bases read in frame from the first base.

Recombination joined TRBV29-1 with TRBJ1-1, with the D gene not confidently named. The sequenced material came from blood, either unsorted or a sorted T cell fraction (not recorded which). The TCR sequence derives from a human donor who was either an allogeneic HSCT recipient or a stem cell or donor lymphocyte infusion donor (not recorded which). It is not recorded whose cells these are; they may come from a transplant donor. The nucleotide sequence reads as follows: TGCAGCGTTGAAATAAGGGCACCCGGGACTGAAGCTTTCTTT. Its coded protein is CSVEIRAPGTEAFF.